This T cell receptor beta chain was captured by sequencing in a study of T-cell memory formation after mild COVID-19. Study-level results: Prior to infection, memory already included some responding clones, suggesting cross-reactive memory joined. CD4+ contracting clones were mainly CM and EM; CD8+ ones, EMRA.

UMIs and sample barcodes were carried by the TCR alpha and TCR beta cDNA libraries that 5'RACE produced using constant-segment primers. Each CDR3 protein is one row after TCRdb ran MiXCR on the 5' RACE reads. Of around 200,000 distinct CDR3 sequences in the sample, roughly 16% were seen once. Turning to this clonotype: Its antigen is currently unknown.

CDR3 length: 15 amino acids. J gave up 1 base and V 1 base, and 2 bases lay outside the gene matches. Looked up from germline, CDR1 is SGHTA and CDR2 is FQGNSA. The sample was PBMCs or a T cell subset sorted from them (not recorded which). The sequence came from an adult woman who had mild COVID-19 (a few samples of this study predate the infection). Cell type and time point are not known. The V and J genes are TRBV7-2 and TRBJ2-7; TRBD2 aligns across 9 bases. The chain's CDR3 is CASSLVLAGSYEQYF. DNA of the CDR3: TGTGCCAGCAGCTTAGTCCTAGCGGGGTCCTACGAGCAGTACTTC.